These T cell receptor beta chains were read from a single sample in a study of molecular identifiers for immune sequencing clone quantification. TCRdb reprocessed the PCR reads via MiXCR and lists one record per CDR3 protein. The sample lists about 100,000 distinct CDR3 sequences, roughly a third occurring once. Input material: naive CD8+ T cells from blood, with Jurkat cell RNA spiked in. The receptor source for this set is a human donor in good health. Some libraries in this study had Jurkat cell RNA spiked in. Each CDR3 is given with its conserved first and last residue. A D gene is named only where the DNA matches it firmly. A clone size is listed for some rows: how often the clone was seen (once, few, many), or a class if it is expanded.

- TRBJ2-3 - TRBV3-1 TGTGCCAGCAGCCAAGGGAGAAACACAGATACGCAGTATTTT CASSQGRNTDTQYF
few TRBJ2-5 TRBD1 TRBV12-3/TRBV12-4 TGTGCCAGCAGTTTCCCCTCGGGACAGGAGTTAGGGACCCAGTACTTC CASSFPSGQELGTQYF
- TRBJ2-4 TRBD1 TRBV28 TGTGCCAGCAGCTCGACAGGGGGAAGTGACTTTCAGTACTTC CASSSTGGSDFQYF
- TRBJ1-1 - TRBV6-5 TGTGCCAGCAGTTACTGGGGCGGACGTGCTTTCTTT CASSYWGGRAFF
- TRBJ1-5 - TRBV24-1 TGTGCCACAGTCCGGGAGGGGGGTCAGCCCCAGCTTTTT CATVREGGQPQLF
few TRBJ2-2 - TRBV9 TGTGCCAGCAGCGTAGTCCCCCGAGCCTCCACCGGGGAGCTGTTTTTT CASSVVPRASTGELFF
few TRBJ1-5 - TRBV6-1 TGTGCCAGCAACGTCGGCAGCTTCAATCAGCCCCAGCATTTT CASNVGSFNQPQHF
few TRBJ1-3 - TRBV9 TGTGCCAGCAGCGTACCAGGGATAAACACCATATATTTT CASSVPGINTIYF
many TRBJ2-3 - TRBV7-9 TGTGCCAGCAGCTTAGGAGCGCCTAGCACAGATACGCAGTATTTT CASSLGAPSTDTQYF
many TRBJ2-1 - TRBV27 TGTGCCAGCAGGGGGCTGTACAATGAGCAGTTCTTC CASRGLYNEQFF
few TRBJ1-1 - TRBV7-8 TGTGCCAGCAGCCCCAGACTGAACATGAACACTGAAGCTTTCTTT CASSPRLNMNTEAFF
few TRBJ2-6 - TRBV27 TGTGCCAGCAGTTTCTACGACGGGGCCAACGTCCTGACTTTC CASSFYDGANVLTF
- TRBJ1-4 - TRBV4-2 TGTGCCAGCAGCCAAGTGTTTGGGCCCCCTAATGAAAAACTGTTTTTT CASSQVFGPPNEKLFF
- TRBJ2-7 - TRBV2 TGTGCCAGCAGTGAGGCCCGGACAGCTACCTACGAGCAGTACTTC CASSEARTATYEQYF
once TRBJ2-7 - TRBV7-2 TGTGCCAGCAGCCCCCCCGATCGCGAGCAGTACTTC CASSPPDREQYF
- TRBJ2-5 - TRBV12-3/TRBV12-4 TGTACCAGCAGTCTCGCCGAGACCCTGTACTTC CTSSLAETLYF
many TRBJ2-7 - TRBV4-1 TGCGCCAGCAGCCAAGGCCAGGGGACCTACGAGCAGTACTTC CASSQGQGTYEQYF